This T cell receptor (beta chain) was observed in a study of CD8 T cells in ankylosing spondylitis. The study, taken as a whole, reports: One TCR beta motif, made up of under ten highly homologous variants, appeared characteristic of ankylosing spondylitis blood.

One entry per CDR3 protein, called by TCRdb with MiXCR from the 5' RACE reads. Among around 890,000 distinct CDR3 sequences listed, about 12% were seen once. This clonotype was detected a few times. The antigen is undetermined. The length of the CDR3 is 17 residues. The V and J ends lost 4 bases and 2 bases, in that order; junction bases with no gene match: 11. Germline CDR1 and CDR2: MDHEN and SYDVKM. The chain uses TRBV28 and TRBJ2-7; TRBD1 matches 10 bases. The sequence was collected from a male donor with ankylosing spondylitis. The sample taken for sequencing was blood, either unsorted or a sorted T cell fraction (not recorded which). CDR3 nucleotides: TGTGCCAGCAGTTCGCGTTTGACAGGGGGCGACCCCTACGAGCAGTACTTC. Translating it yields CASSSRLTGGDPYEQYF.